A selection of T cell receptor beta chains follows, all from one sample in a study of cytomegalovirus exposure and HLA in healthy donors. Measured with immunoSEQ multiplex PCR; TCRdb has only the in-frame clones, and not every one. The sample consists of around 130,000 clones, over 60% of them appearing once. Sequencing was done on a sample of PBMCs. Receptor source: a human donor in good health. Each CDR3 is given with its conserved first and last residue. A D gene is named only where the DNA matches it firmly. Not every row has a clone size; where given, it reads once, few, many or a size class.

DNA: TGCGCCAGCAGCTCGGGTGGTTCCGGGGAGCTGTTTTTT; CDR3: CASSSGGSGELFF; D: -; V: TRBV5-1; size: -; J: TRBJ2-2
DNA: TGTGCCAGCAGTTTAGCGGGGGGGGGCTACACCTTC; CDR3: CASSLAGGGYTF; D: -; V: TRBV28; size: -; J: TRBJ1-2
DNA: TGTGCCAGCAGCCGGGGACAGGGACCAACCTACGAGCAGTACTTC; CDR3: CASSRGQGPTYEQYF; D: TRBD1; V: TRBV14; size: -; J: TRBJ2-7
DNA: TGTGCCAGCAGAGAGGACACCTCTGGAAACACCATATATTTT; CDR3: CASREDTSGNTIYF; D: -; V: TRBV2; size: -; J: TRBJ1-3
DNA: TGTGCCAGCGCCGCAGTTAATGAAAAACTGTTTTTT; CDR3: CASAAVNEKLFF; D: -; V: TRBV6-5; size: -; J: TRBJ1-4
DNA: TGTGCCAGCAGTTACTCGGGGGGGGGCTCTGGAAACACCATATATTTT; CDR3: CASSYSGGGSGNTIYF; D: -; V: TRBV6-5; size: -; J: TRBJ1-3
DNA: TGTGCCAGCAGTCCCGGACAGGTCACTTCTATCTATGGCTACACCTTC; CDR3: CASSPGQVTSIYGYTF; D: TRBD1; V: TRBV2; size: -; J: TRBJ1-2
DNA: TGTGCCAGCGGTCGAAGCTCCGGTATCTCGACTGAAGCTTTCTTT; CDR3: CASGRSSGISTEAFF; D: -; V: TRBV6-6; size: -; J: TRBJ1-1
DNA: TGCGCCAGCAGCCAAGTGGGACAGACCTACGAGCAGTACTTC; CDR3: CASSQVGQTYEQYF; D: TRBD1; V: TRBV4-1; size: once; J: TRBJ2-7
DNA: TGTGCCAGCAGCAATCGGACAGGTACCAGTTTGGGCTACACCTTC; CDR3: CASSNRTGTSLGYTF; D: TRBD1; V: TRBV27; size: -; J: TRBJ1-2
DNA: TGTGCCAGCAGGGAGGTAGGGGGAAGAGAAAAACTGTTTTTT; CDR3: CASREVGGREKLFF; D: -; V: TRBV2; size: -; J: TRBJ1-4
DNA: TGCGCCAGCAGCAGGTTAGGGCAGGGGGCGTACGAGCAGTACTTC; CDR3: CASSRLGQGAYEQYF; D: TRBD1; V: TRBV5-1; size: -; J: TRBJ2-7
DNA: TGTGCCAGCAGTTACTCTGCAGAAGCTAACTATGGCTACACCTTC; CDR3: CASSYSAEANYGYTF; D: -; V: TRBV6-5; size: -; J: TRBJ1-2
DNA: TGTGCCAGTTGGAGGACGGTGGCCCTCGCAACTAATGAAAAACTGTTTTTT; CDR3: CASWRTVALATNEKLFF; D: -; V: TRBV19; size: once; J: TRBJ1-4
DNA: TGTGCCAGCAGTGGGACAGGGCGGGATATCTATGGCTACACCTTC; CDR3: CASSGTGRDIYGYTF; D: TRBD1; V: TRBV2; size: -; J: TRBJ1-2
DNA: TGTGCCAGCGCGGGACAGATTGAGCTGTTTTTT; CDR3: CASAGQIELFF; D: -; V: TRBV28; size: -; J: TRBJ2-2
DNA: TGTGCCAGCAGTCGAGGGAGCAATCAGCCCCAGCATTTT; CDR3: CASSRGSNQPQHF; D: -; V: TRBV6-5; size: once; J: TRBJ1-5
DNA: TGTGCCAGCAGTAAGACGGGAGGGAATCAGCCCCAGCATTTT; CDR3: CASSKTGGNQPQHF; D: -; V: TRBV6-5; size: -; J: TRBJ1-5
DNA: TGTGCCACCAGCAGAGATTCGAGACAAGAGACCCAGTACTTC; CDR3: CATSRDSRQETQYF; D: -; V: TRBV15; size: -; J: TRBJ2-5
DNA: TGTGCCAGTAGTATTTATCCGGGCAGGACTCCTGGGGATGGCTACACCTTC; CDR3: CASSIYPGRTPGDGYTF; D: -; V: TRBV19; size: -; J: TRBJ1-2
DNA: TGTGCCAGCAGTTACTCGGGGGGGGCTCGGGGCTACACCTTC; CDR3: CASSYSGGARGYTF; D: -; V: TRBV6-6; size: -; J: TRBJ1-2
DNA: TGTGCCAGCAGCCAAGGACTAGCTGGCCAAGAGACCCAGTACTTC; CDR3: CASSQGLAGQETQYF; D: TRBD2; V: TRBV4-2; size: -; J: TRBJ2-5
DNA: TGTGCCAGCTCGTCTCAGGGATTTATTGGCTACACCTTC; CDR3: CASSSQGFIGYTF; D: -; V: TRBV18; size: -; J: TRBJ1-2
DNA: TGTGCCATCAGTGACGGGGGGCCCCAGCATTTT; CDR3: CAISDGGPQHF; D: -; V: TRBV6-5; size: -; J: TRBJ1-5
DNA: TGTGCCAGCAGCCCACCGTACAGGGGCTACGAGCAGTACTTC; CDR3: CASSPPYRGYEQYF; D: TRBD1; V: TRBV5-5; size: -; J: TRBJ2-7
DNA: TGTGCCAGCAGTCCGAGATGGATCCGACTAAACACCGGGGAGCTGTTTTTT; CDR3: CASSPRWIRLNTGELFF; D: -; V: TRBV27; size: once; J: TRBJ2-2
DNA: TGTGCCAGCAGACTACCTGCGGACAGGGACGTTAGGGGCTACACCTTC; CDR3: CASRLPADRDVRGYTF; D: TRBD1; V: TRBV5-4; size: once; J: TRBJ1-2
DNA: TGTGCCAGCAGTCGCGAGCGGGTTCCGGATCCCTACGAGCAGTACTTC; CDR3: CASSRERVPDPYEQYF; D: -; V: TRBV28; size: -; J: TRBJ2-7
DNA: TGTTCCAGCAGAAGAGGTACCGGGGAGCTGTTTTTT; CDR3: CSSRRGTGELFF; D: -; V: TRBV7-9; size: once; J: TRBJ2-2
DNA: TGTGCCAGCAACTCACAGGGGGAAGGGACTGAAGCTTTCTTT; CDR3: CASNSQGEGTEAFF; D: TRBD1; V: TRBV5-1; size: -; J: TRBJ1-1
DNA: TGTGCCAGCATCCGACCGGGAACAGATACGCAGTATTTT; CDR3: CASIRPGTDTQYF; D: -; V: TRBV27; size: -; J: TRBJ2-3
DNA: TGCGCCAGCAGCTTGTCGGAGACCCAGTACTTC; CDR3: CASSLSETQYF; D: -; V: TRBV5-1; size: -; J: TRBJ2-5
DNA: TGTGCCAGCAGCCTCTATTCTAATGAAAAACTGTTTTTT; CDR3: CASSLYSNEKLFF; D: -; V: TRBV11-2; size: -; J: TRBJ1-4
DNA: TGTGCCAGCAGTGAAACAGGGGGTCAGCCCCAGCATTTT; CDR3: CASSETGGQPQHF; D: TRBD1; V: TRBV6-1; size: -; J: TRBJ1-5
DNA: TGTGCCAGCATCGGGACAGGGGAAATGGGCACTGAAGCTTTCTTT; CDR3: CASIGTGEMGTEAFF; D: TRBD1; V: TRBV6-5; size: -; J: TRBJ1-1
DNA: TGCAGCGTTGTCCACAGGGCGAGGGGCTACACCTTC; CDR3: CSVVHRARGYTF; D: -; V: TRBV29-1; size: -; J: TRBJ1-2
DNA: TGTGCCAGCAGTTTATCGAGTCGGGAAAGAGCTGAAGCTTTCTTT; CDR3: CASSLSSRERAEAFF; D: -; V: TRBV27; size: once; J: TRBJ1-1
DNA: TGTGCCAGCAGGACGGAGGGGACAGGCAAAAATCAGCCCCAGCATTTT; CDR3: CASRTEGTGKNQPQHF; D: TRBD1; V: TRBV28; size: few; J: TRBJ1-5
DNA: TGTGCCAGCAGCGTAGAGGCAGGGTCGGGCGAAAAACTGTTTTTT; CDR3: CASSVEAGSGEKLFF; D: -; V: TRBV9; size: -; J: TRBJ1-4
DNA: TGTGCCAGCAGTTTAGGACTCCAAGAGACCCAGTACTTC; CDR3: CASSLGLQETQYF; D: -; V: TRBV2; size: -; J: TRBJ2-5
DNA: TGTGCCAGCAGTGCCACCGGGGGACGCGAGCAGTACTTC; CDR3: CASSATGGREQYF; D: -; V: TRBV6-6; size: -; J: TRBJ2-7
DNA: TGTGCCAGCAGTGATGTCGGTGTGACAGGTCTCTCCTACGAGCAGTACTTC; CDR3: CASSDVGVTGLSYEQYF; D: -; V: TRBV2; size: -; J: TRBJ2-7
DNA: TGTGCCAGCAGTGAAGAGATTGGAGGAAATGAGCAGTTCTTC; CDR3: CASSEEIGGNEQFF; D: -; V: TRBV6-1; size: -; J: TRBJ2-1
DNA: TGTGCCAGCAGTGACTTCTCAGGGGGCGATGAGCAGTTCTTC; CDR3: CASSDFSGGDEQFF; D: TRBD1; V: TRBV6-4; size: -; J: TRBJ2-1
DNA: TGCAGCGTTCGAGGACTAGCGGGGGGTGACGTCTCCTACAATGAGCAGTTCTTC; CDR3: CSVRGLAGGDVSYNEQFF; D: TRBD2; V: TRBV29-1; size: -; J: TRBJ2-1
DNA: TGTGCCAGCAGCCCGCTGACGGGGGGGCTGATCGAGCAGTACTTC; CDR3: CASSPLTGGLIEQYF; D: TRBD2; V: TRBV14; size: -; J: TRBJ2-7
DNA: TGTGCCAGCAGCTTTGGGACTAGCGGCTACGAGCAGTACTTC; CDR3: CASSFGTSGYEQYF; D: TRBD2; V: TRBV5-1; size: -; J: TRBJ2-7
DNA: TGCAGCGCTGTCAGACAGGCTGTGGATGAAGCTTTCTTT; CDR3: CSAVRQAVDEAFF; D: -; V: TRBV29-1; size: -; J: TRBJ1-1
DNA: TGTGCCAGCAGAACGGGGGGACAGAACACTGAAGCTTTCTTT; CDR3: CASRTGGQNTEAFF; D: -; V: TRBV6-5; size: once; J: TRBJ1-1
DNA: TGCGCCAGCAGCTTCCGACAGGGTCACACAGATACGCAGTATTTT; CDR3: CASSFRQGHTDTQYF; D: TRBD1; V: TRBV5-1; size: -; J: TRBJ2-3
DNA: TGCAGCGTTGAAGGTGGGGGACAGGGAGGACTCTACGAGCAGTACTTC; CDR3: CSVEGGGQGGLYEQYF; D: TRBD1; V: TRBV29-1; size: -; J: TRBJ2-7
DNA: TGCAGCGCCCACACCGGGACAGGGAACACCATATATTTT; CDR3: CSAHTGTGNTIYF; D: TRBD1; V: TRBV29-1; size: -; J: TRBJ1-3
DNA: TGCGCCAGCAGCTTCGGCCAGGGTGGTGGCTACACCTTC; CDR3: CASSFGQGGGYTF; D: -; V: TRBV5-1; size: few; J: TRBJ1-2
DNA: TGTGCCAGCAACAGCGGGGGGGCCTTCAACGAGCAGTACTTC; CDR3: CASNSGGAFNEQYF; D: TRBD2; V: TRBV19; size: -; J: TRBJ2-7
DNA: TGCGCCAGCAGCTCTGGACAGGGTGGAAAGAATGAGCAGTTCTTC; CDR3: CASSSGQGGKNEQFF; D: TRBD1; V: TRBV5-1; size: once; J: TRBJ2-1
DNA: TGTGCCATCAGTGATCAGGGGAGGGCCTACGAGCAGTACTTC; CDR3: CAISDQGRAYEQYF; D: -; V: TRBV10-3; size: few; J: TRBJ2-7
DNA: TGCGCCAGCAGCCACCCGGACAGTCCCGTCTTTGACATTCAGTACTTC; CDR3: CASSHPDSPVFDIQYF; D: -; V: TRBV4-1; size: -; J: TRBJ2-4